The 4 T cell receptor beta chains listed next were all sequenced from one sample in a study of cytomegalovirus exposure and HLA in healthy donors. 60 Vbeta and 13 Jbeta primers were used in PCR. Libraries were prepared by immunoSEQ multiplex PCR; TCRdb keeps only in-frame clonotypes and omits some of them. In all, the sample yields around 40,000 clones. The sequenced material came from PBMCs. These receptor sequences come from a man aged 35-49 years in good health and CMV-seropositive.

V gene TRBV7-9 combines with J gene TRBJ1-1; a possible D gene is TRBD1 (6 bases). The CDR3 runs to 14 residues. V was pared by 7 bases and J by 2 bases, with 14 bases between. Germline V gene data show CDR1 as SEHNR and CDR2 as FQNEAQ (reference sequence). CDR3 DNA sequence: TGTGCCAGCATCGCCGGGACAACAAACACTGAAGCTTTCTTT. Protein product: CASIAGTTNTEAFF. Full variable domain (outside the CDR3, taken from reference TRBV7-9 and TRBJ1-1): DTGVSQNPRHKITKRGQNVTFRCDPISEHNRLYWYRQTLGQGPEFLTYFQNEAQLEKSRLLSDRFSAERPKGSFSTLEIQRTEQGDSAMYLCASIAGTTNTEAFFGQGTRLTVV.

In nucleotides, the CDR3 is TGTGCCTGGAGGCGCCGAGGGTTGTTTAACACTGAAGCTTTCTTT. It codes for CAWRRRGLFNTEAFF. The chain joins TRBV30 to TRBJ1-1, with D uncertain. The CDR3 has 15 residues. Trimming pared 3 bases from V and 2 bases from J, leaving 16 bases between. Per the germline V gene, CDR1 is GTSNPN and CDR2 is SVGIG (reference sequence).

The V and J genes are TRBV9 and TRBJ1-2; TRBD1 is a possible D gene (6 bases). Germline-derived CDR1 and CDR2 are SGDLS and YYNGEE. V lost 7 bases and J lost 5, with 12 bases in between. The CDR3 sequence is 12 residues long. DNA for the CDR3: TGTGCCAGCGAACAGGGTAAGTATGGCTACACCTTC. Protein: CASEQGKYGYTF.

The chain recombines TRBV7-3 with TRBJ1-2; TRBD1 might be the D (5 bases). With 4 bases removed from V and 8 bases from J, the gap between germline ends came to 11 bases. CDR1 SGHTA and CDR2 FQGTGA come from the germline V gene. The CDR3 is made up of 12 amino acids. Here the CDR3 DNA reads TGTGCCAGCAGCTCTGGGGGAGGAGGCTACACCTTC. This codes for CASSSGGGGYTF.